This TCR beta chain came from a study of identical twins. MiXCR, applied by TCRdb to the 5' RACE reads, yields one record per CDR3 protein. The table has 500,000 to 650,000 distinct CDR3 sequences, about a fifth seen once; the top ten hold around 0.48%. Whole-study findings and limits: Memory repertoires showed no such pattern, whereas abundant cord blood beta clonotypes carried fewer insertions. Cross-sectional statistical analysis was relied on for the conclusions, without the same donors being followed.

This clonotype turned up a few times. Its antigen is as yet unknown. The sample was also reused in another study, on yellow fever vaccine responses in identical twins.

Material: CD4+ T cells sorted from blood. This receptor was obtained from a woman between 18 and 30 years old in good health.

CDR3 in amino acids: CASSLIGVAGELFF. The DNA of the CDR3 is TGTGCCAGCAGTCTAATAGGGGTTGCCGGGGAGCTGTTTTTT. The V gene is TRBV28, the J gene TRBJ2-2, with TRBD1 as a possible D gene (5 bases). The V end lost 5 bases, the J end lost 6 bases, and 13 bases lay between the germline ends. The CDR3 covers 14 residues. Per germline, CDR1 MDHEN and CDR2 SYDVKM.